This TCR beta chain was profiled in a study of cytomegalovirus exposure and HLA in healthy donors. Overall study results and limits: Common viral pathogens were later found to be apparently linked to several of the most significant clusters. A later analysis linked a missense variant in DCLRE1C to the trimming of TCR beta V and J genes.

This clone came up a few times. The antigen remains unidentified. Germline CDR1 reads SNHLY; CDR2 reads FYNNEI. The CDR3 consists of 13 residues. The trim removed 7 bases at V and 5 bases at J, leaving 7 bases unmatched. Researchers ran the PCR with 60 Vbeta and 13 Jbeta primers. The repertoire was sequenced with immunoSEQ multiplex PCR; TCRdb's copy has only in-frame clones and lacks some. The table records about 120,000 clones, about 70% of them present only once. Healthy people donating bone marrow made up the donors. V gene TRBV2 combines with J gene TRBJ2-7; 8 nucleotides agree with TRBD1. The source material was PBMCs. The sequence came from a middle-aged woman in good health and CMV-seropositive. The CDR3, as DNA: TGTGCCAGCAACACACAGGGGGTACACGAGCAGTACTTC. This translates into CASNTQGVHEQYF.